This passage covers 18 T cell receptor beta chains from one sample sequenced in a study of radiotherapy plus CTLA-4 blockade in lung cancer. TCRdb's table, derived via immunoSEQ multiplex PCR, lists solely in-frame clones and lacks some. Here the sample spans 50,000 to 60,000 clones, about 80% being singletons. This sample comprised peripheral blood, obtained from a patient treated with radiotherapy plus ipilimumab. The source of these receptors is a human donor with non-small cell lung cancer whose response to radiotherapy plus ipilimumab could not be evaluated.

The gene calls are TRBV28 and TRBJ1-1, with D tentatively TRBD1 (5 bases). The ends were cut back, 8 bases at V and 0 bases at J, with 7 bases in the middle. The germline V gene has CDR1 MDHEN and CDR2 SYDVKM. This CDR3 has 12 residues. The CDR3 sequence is CASGGLNTEAFF. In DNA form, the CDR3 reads TGTGCCAGCGGGGGGTTGAACACTGAAGCTTTCTTT.

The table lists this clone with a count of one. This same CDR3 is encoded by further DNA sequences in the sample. The CDR3 bases are TGTGCCAGCAGTTATTCGGCGGCGTCGGCCTACGAGCAGTACTTC. Its protein is CASSYSAASAYEQYF. This chain connects TRBV6-5 to TRBJ2-7; no clear D gene. The CDR3 extends over 15 amino acids. Germline CDR1 is MNHEY and CDR2 is SVGAGI. V dropped 3 bases and J dropped 2 bases, with 14 bases sitting between them.

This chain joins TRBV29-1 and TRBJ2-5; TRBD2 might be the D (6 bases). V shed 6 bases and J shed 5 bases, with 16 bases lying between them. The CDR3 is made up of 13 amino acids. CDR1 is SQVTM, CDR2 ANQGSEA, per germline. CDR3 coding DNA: TGCAGCGTGCAGCGAGGGCGGGGTGAGACCCAGTACTTC. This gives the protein CSVQRGRGETQYF.

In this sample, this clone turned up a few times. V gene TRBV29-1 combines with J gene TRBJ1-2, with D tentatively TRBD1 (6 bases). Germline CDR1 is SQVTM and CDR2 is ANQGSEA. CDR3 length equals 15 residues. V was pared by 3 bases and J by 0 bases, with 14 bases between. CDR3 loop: CSVEIRDTTNYGYTF. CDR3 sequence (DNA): TGCAGCGTTGAGATTCGGGACACTACTAACTATGGCTACACCTTC. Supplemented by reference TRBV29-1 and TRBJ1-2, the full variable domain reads SAVISQKPSRDICQRGTSLTIQCQVDSQVTMMFWYRQQPGQSLTLIATANQGSEATYESGFVIDKFPISRPNLTFSTLTVSNMSPEDSSIYLCSVEIRDTTNYGYTFGSGTRLTVV.

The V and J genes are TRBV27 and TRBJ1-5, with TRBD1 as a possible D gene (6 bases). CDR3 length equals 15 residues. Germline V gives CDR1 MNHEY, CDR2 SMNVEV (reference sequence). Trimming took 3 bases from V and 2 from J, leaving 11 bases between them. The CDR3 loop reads CASSFSYRGNQPQHF. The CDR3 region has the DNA TGTGCCAGCAGTTTCAGCTACAGGGGCAATCAGCCCCAGCATTTT.

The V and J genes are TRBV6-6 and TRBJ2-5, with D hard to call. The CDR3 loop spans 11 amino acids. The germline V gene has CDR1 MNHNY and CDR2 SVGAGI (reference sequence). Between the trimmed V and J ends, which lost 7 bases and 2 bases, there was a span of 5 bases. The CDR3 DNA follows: TGTGCCAGCACCACACAAGAGACCCAGTACTTC. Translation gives CASTTQETQYF.

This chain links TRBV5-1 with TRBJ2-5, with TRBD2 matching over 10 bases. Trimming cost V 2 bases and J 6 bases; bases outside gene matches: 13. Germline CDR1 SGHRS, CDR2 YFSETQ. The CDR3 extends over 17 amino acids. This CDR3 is CASSLRAGTSEGQTQYF. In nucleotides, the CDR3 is TGCGCCAGCAGCTTAAGAGCCGGGACTAGCGAAGGCCAGACCCAGTACTTC.

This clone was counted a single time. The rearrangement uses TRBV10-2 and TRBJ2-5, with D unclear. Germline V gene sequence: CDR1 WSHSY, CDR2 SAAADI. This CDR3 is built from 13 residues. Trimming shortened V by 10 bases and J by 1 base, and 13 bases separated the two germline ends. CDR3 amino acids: CATRPAGQETQYF. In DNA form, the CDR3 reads TGCGCCACCCGACCGGCAGGCCAAGAGACCCAGTACTTC.

CDR3 loop: CASSQRGTGAYSGSTDTQYF. The CDR3 bases are TGTGCCAGCAGCCAGAGGGGGACAGGGGCTTATTCGGGTAGCACAGATACGCAGTATTTT. The chain is built from TRBV9 and TRBJ2-3; 10 bases match TRBD1. CDR1 SGDLS and CDR2 YYNGEE come from the germline V gene. This CDR3 is 20 amino acids long. V was clipped by 4 bases and J by 0 bases; unmatched bases: 17. Looking up the rest from reference TRBV9 and TRBJ2-3 gives the full variable domain: DSGVTQTPKHLITATGQRVTLRCSPRSGDLSVYWYQQSLDQGLQFLIQYYNGEERAKGNILERFSAQQFPDLHSELNLSSLELGDSALYFCASSQRGTGAYSGSTDTQYFGPGTRLTVL.

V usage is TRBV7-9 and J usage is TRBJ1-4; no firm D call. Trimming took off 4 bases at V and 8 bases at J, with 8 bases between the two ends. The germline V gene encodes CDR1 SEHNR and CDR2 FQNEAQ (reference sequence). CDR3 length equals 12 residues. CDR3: CASSSGREKLFF. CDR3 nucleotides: TGTGCCAGCAGCTCAGGAAGAGAAAAACTGTTTTTT.

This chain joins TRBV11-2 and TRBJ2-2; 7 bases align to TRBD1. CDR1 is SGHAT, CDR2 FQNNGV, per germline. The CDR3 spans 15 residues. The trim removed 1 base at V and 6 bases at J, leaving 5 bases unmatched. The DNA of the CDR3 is TGTGCCAGCAGCTTAGTGAGGGGGCGGGCCGGGGAGCTGTTTTTT. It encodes CASSLVRGRAGELFF. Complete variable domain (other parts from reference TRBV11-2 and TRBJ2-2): EAGVAQSPRYKIIEKRQSVAFWCNPISGHATLYWYQQILGQGPKLLIQFQNNGVVDDSQLPKDRFSAERLKGVDSTLKIQPAKLEDSAVYLCASSLVRGRAGELFFGEGSRLTVL.

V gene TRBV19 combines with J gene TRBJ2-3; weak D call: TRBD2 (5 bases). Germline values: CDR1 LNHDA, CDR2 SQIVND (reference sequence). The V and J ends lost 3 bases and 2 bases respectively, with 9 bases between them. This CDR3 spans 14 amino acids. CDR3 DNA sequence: TGTGCCAGTAGTATCGGGATCCACACAGATACGCAGTATTTT. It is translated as CASSIGIHTDTQYF.

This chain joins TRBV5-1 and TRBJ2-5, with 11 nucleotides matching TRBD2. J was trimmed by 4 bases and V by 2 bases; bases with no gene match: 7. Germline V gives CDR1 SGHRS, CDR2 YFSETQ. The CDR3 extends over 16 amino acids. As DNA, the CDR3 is TGCGCCAGCAGCTTTTCTAGCGGGGGGCCGAGAGAGACCCAGTACTTC. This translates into CASSFSSGGPRETQYF.

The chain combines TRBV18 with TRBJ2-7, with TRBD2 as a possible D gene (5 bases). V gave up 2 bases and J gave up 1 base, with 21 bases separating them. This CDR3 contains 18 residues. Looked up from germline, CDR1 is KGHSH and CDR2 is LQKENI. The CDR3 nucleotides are TGTGCCAGCTCACCAAGTCTAGGTCCGAGGGATGGATCCTACGAGCAGTACTTC. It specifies CASSPSLGPRDGSYEQYF.

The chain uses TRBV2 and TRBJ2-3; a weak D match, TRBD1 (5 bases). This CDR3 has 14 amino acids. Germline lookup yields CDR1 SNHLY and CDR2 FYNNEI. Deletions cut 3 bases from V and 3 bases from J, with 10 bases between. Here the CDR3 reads CASSDLAGTDTQYF. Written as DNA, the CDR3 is TGTGCCAGCAGTGATTTAGCAGGGACAGATACGCAGTATTTT.

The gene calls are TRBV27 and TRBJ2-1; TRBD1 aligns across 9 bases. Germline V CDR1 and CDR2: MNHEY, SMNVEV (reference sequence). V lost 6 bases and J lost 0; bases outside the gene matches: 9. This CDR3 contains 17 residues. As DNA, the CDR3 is TGTGCCAGCAGAGGACAGGGGACGGAAAGCTCCTACAATGAGCAGTTCTTC. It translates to CASRGQGTESSYNEQFF.

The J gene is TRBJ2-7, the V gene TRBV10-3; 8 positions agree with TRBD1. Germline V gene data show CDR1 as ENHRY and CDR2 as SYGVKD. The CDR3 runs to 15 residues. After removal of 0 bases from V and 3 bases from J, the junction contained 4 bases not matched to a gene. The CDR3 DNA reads TGTGCCATCAGTGAGTCACCAGGGGGCGGCTACGAGCAGTACTTC. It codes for CAISESPGGGYEQYF.

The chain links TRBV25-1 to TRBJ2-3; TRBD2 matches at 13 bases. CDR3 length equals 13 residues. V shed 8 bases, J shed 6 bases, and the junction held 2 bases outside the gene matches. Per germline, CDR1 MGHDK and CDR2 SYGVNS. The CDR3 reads CASGTSGIDTQYF. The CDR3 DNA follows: TGTGCCAGCGGGACTAGCGGGATTGATACGCAGTATTTT.